The present T cell receptor (beta chain) was sequenced within a study of T cell clonotyping in hematopoietic cell transplantation. Profiling relied on immunoSEQ multiplex PCR, and the TCRdb table lists in-frame clones only, not all of them. The table records about 19,000 clones, approximately 75% of them present only once. This clone was counted a few times. Its cognate antigen is unknown. The study's findings and limits: Without cell sorting, CD4 versus CD8 contributions remain unresolved. At the given depth, recipient repertoires were over 95% de novo clonotypes.

Trimming pared 2 bases from V and 5 bases from J, leaving 7 bases between. CDR1 and CDR2 from the germline V gene are SGHTA and FQGNSA. The CDR3 is made up of 14 amino acids. Described time point: recipient sample about 28 days before transplant, after cytoreduction. The specimen comprised peripheral blood mononuclear cells, sampled before stem cell transplant. This chain uses TRBV7-2 with TRBJ1-6; D is uncertain. This receptor was taken from a man in his sixties with acute myeloid leukemia. Some clones in this sample may be carry-over from other donors' samples. CDR3 DNA sequence: TGTGCCAGCAGCTTATCACATGATAATTCACCCCTCCACTTT. Translated, it gives CASSLSHDNSPLHF.